These 14 T cell receptor beta chains share one sample of origin, sequenced in a study of blood T cell repertoires in COVID-19. TCRdb's copy holds only in-frame clones and misses some; the assay was immunoSEQ multiplex PCR. The table has fewer than 80,000 clones, around nine tenths seen once; the top ten hold less than 7.5%. The sequenced sample consisted of peripheral blood. These receptors all come from a man older than 75 with COVID-19, enrolled during active disease.

This clone was seen a handful of times. V and J are TRBV18 and TRBJ1-5; no reliable D call. The CDR3 sequence is 13 residues long. Germline-derived CDR1 and CDR2 are KGHSH and LQKENI. V gave up 3 bases and J gave up 4 bases, with 7 bases separating them. The CDR3 region has the DNA TGTGCCAGCTCACCGGCCGAAAATCAGCCCCAGCATTTT. It codes for CASSPAENQPQHF.

The rearrangement uses TRBV5-1 and TRBJ1-4; D perhaps matches TRBD1 (5 bases). The germline V gene encodes CDR1 SGHRS and CDR2 YFSETQ. This CDR3 contains 17 residues. Deletions cut 2 bases from V and 1 base from J, with 15 bases between. Here the CDR3 DNA reads TGCGCCAGCAGCTTCGGACACGGGCGAGTAACTAATGAAAAACTGTTTTTT. It specifies CASSFGHGRVTNEKLFF.

This clone qualifies as medium-sized (0.01 to 0.1%). This chain connects TRBV11-2 to TRBJ2-1, with 10 bases that match TRBD2. CDR3 length: 15 amino acids. J was trimmed by 8 bases and V by 5 bases; bases with no gene match: 9. The germline CDR1 and CDR2 sequences are SGHAT and FQNNGV. Here the CDR3 reads CASSPSGGATDEQFF. DNA of the CDR3: TGTGCCAGCAGCCCGAGCGGGGGGGCTACCGATGAGCAGTTCTTC.

This clone was seen a few times. The CDR3 loop reads CASRGGNQPQHF. The CDR3 nucleotides are TGTGCCAGCAGGGGAGGGAATCAGCCCCAGCATTTT. The chain carries TRBV28 and TRBJ1-5; D unclear. Germline CDR1 is MDHEN and CDR2 is SYDVKM. The CDR3 sequence is 12 residues long. Trimming stripped 6 bases from V and 4 bases from J, with 7 bases between.

V usage is TRBV7-2 and J usage is TRBJ1-3; D is undetermined. The CDR3 is 14 residues long. The germline gives CDR1 SGHTA, CDR2 FQGNSA. Trimming took 4 bases from V and 0 from J, leaving 7 bases between them. CDR3 sequence: CASSSQASGNTIYF. As DNA, the CDR3 is TGTGCCAGCAGCTCTCAAGCCTCTGGAAACACCATATATTTT.

The J gene is TRBJ2-3, the V gene TRBV5-5; TRBD1 aligns across 10 bases. This CDR3 has 16 residues. V dropped 4 bases and J dropped 3; count of bases not matched to a gene: 8. From germline, CDR1 is SGHKS and CDR2 YYEKEE (reference sequence). This CDR3 is CASSPGQGVATDTQYF. The DNA for the CDR3 is TGTGCCAGCAGCCCTGGACAGGGGGTTGCTACAGATACGCAGTATTTT.

The V and J genes are TRBV7-9 and TRBJ2-3, with D possibly TRBD2 on 6 matching bases. V lost 3 bases to trimming and J lost 1 base, with 8 bases between them. CDR1 and CDR2 from the germline V gene are SEHNR and FQNEAQ (reference sequence). The CDR3 is made up of 14 amino acids. Here the CDR3 reads CASSFSGGTDTQYF. In DNA form, the CDR3 reads TGTGCCAGCAGCTTTAGCGGAGGCACAGATACGCAGTATTTT.

This clone has a single count. V usage is TRBV6-1 and J usage is TRBJ2-3; D perhaps matches TRBD1 (5 bases). V lost 0 bases and J lost 2, with 9 bases in between. Looked up from germline, CDR1 is MNHNS and CDR2 is SASEGT. The CDR3 is made up of 15 amino acids. The CDR3 protein is CASSEAPQATDTQYF. The CDR3 nucleotides are TGTGCCAGCAGTGAAGCGCCACAGGCCACAGATACGCAGTATTTT.

The chain links TRBV28 to TRBJ1-2, with 7 bases identical to TRBD1. V shed 8 bases and J 4 bases; nucleotides not matched to a gene: 7. The germline V gene has CDR1 MDHEN and CDR2 SYDVKM. This CDR3 comprises 13 residues. The CDR3 reads CASRTGSLYGYTF. The CDR3 DNA sequence: TGTGCCAGCCGGACAGGTTCCCTCTATGGCTACACCTTC.

The J gene is TRBJ2-2, the V gene TRBV5-1; TRBD2 might be the D (5 bases). The CDR3 has 16 amino acids. Germline values: CDR1 SGHRS, CDR2 YFSETQ. V was cut by 3 bases and J by 0 bases, with 12 bases left in between. Written as DNA, the CDR3 is TGCGCCAGCAGCTCGGGAAATGATCCGAACACCGGGGAGCTGTTTTTT. Translated, it gives CASSSGNDPNTGELFF.

CDR3 nucleotides: TGCAGTGGGACAGGGCTCCACGAGCAGTACTTC. This sequence encodes CSGTGLHEQYF. The chain is built from TRBV20-1 and TRBJ2-7; 8 bases map to TRBD1. The germline V gene encodes CDR1 DFQATT and CDR2 SNEGSKA (reference sequence). The CDR3 has 11 residues. Losses at the gene ends were 7 bases for V and 5 bases for J; bases not matched to a gene: 4.

The J gene is TRBJ1-2, the V gene TRBV18; D is perhaps TRBD1 (6 bases). V lost 3 bases to trimming and J lost 8 bases, with 16 bases between them. CDR3 length equals 14 residues. CDR1 is KGHSH, CDR2 LQKENI, per germline. The CDR3 is CASSPGQGRYGYTF. The CDR3 nucleotides are TGTGCCAGCTCACCGGGGCAGGGGCGCTACGGCTACACCTTC.

The V gene is TRBV5-4, the J gene TRBJ1-1; TRBD1 matches 7 bases. Losses at the gene ends were 4 bases for V and 0 bases for J; bases not matched to a gene: 3. Germline assignment: CDR1 SGHNT and CDR2 YYREEE (reference sequence). CDR3 size: 14 residues. The CDR3 loop is CASSRDSLNTEAFF. The CDR3, as DNA: TGTGCCAGCAGCCGGGACAGTTTGAACACTGAAGCTTTCTTT.

The chain joins TRBV18 to TRBJ1-2; D might be TRBD1 (5 bases). Germline CDR1 KGHSH, CDR2 LQKENI. V was shortened by 3 bases and J by 8 bases, with 22 bases between the two germline ends. The CDR3 covers 16 residues. As DNA, the CDR3 is TGTGCCAGCTCACCCGGCCGACAGACAGAGATGGAAGGCTACACCTTC. Protein sequence: CASSPGRQTEMEGYTF.